This TCR beta chain was observed in a study of T cell changes during pregnancy in multiple sclerosis (dated by TCRdb to about 2019). A note on the overall study: The study looked at changes in the T cell repertoire across pregnancy in women with multiple sclerosis.

Preparation of the library involved the immunoSEQ multiplex PCR assay. Here the immuneACCESS table is served through TCRdb, limited to in-frame sequences with V and J called. Missing clones are a known gap in these copies; in checked studies unresolved V genes cover under half, and the rest lacks a known reason. The sample data list fewer than 130,000 clones, and just over 90% of these were observed just once. The ten most abundant clones make up approximately 3.7% of the sample. Note on this clone: Its recognized antigen is unknown. No base-level quality is on record; no much larger clone is a single base apart.

Spanning cysteine to phenylalanine, the CDR3 consists of 14 amino acids. Solely the CDR3 DNA is kept, with 42 bases framed from the first base. V lost 2 bases and J lost 4 bases; the stretch between them is 9 bases long. Reading the germline V gene gives CDR1 MNHEY and CDR2 SVGAGI. Recombination joined TRBV6-5 with TRBJ2-1; 6 matching bases give a weak D call of TRBD1. The sequenced sample was peripheral blood, obtained after pregnancy. This receptor was taken from a female donor with multiple sclerosis, enrolled in a pregnancy study. The CDR3 in this case is CASSYMTGYNEQFF. The base sequence is TGTGCCAGCAGTTACATGACAGGTTACAATGAGCAGTTCTTC.